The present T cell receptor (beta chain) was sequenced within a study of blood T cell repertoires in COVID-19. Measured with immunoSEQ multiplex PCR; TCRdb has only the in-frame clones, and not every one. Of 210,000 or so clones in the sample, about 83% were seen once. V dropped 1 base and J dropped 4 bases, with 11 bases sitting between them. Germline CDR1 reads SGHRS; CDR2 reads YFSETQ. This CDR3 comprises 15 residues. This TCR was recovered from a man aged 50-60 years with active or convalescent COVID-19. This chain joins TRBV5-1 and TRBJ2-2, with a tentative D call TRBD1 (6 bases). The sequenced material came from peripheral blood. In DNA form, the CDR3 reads TGCGCCAGCAGCTTGCAGGGGATGGGCACCGGGGAGCTGTTTTTT. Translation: CASSLQGMGTGELFF.